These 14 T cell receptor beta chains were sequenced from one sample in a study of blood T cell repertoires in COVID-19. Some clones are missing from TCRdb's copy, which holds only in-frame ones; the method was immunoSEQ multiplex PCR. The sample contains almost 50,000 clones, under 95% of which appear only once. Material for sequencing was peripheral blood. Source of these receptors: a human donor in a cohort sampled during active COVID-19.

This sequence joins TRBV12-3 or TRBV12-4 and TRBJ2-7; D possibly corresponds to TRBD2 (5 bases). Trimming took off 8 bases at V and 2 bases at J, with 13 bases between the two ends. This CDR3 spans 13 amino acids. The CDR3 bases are TGTGCCAGCGGGCTGCGGGCTCCCTACGAGCAGTACGTC. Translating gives CASGLRAPYEQYV.

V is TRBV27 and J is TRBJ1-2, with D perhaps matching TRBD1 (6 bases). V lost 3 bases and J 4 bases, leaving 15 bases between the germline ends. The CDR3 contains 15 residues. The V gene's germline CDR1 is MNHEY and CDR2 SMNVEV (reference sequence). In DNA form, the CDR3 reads TGTGCCAGCAGTTTTTCAACAGGGAGATTCTATGGCTACACCTTC. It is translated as CASSFSTGRFYGYTF.

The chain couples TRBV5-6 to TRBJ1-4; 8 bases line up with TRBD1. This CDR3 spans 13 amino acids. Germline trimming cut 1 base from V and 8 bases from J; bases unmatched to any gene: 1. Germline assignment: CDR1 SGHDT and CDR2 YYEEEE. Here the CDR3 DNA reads TGTGCCAGCAGCTTGAGACAGGGGGAAAAACTGTTTTTT. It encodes CASSLRQGEKLFF. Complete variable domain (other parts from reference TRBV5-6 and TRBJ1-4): DAGVTQSPTHLIKTRGQQVTLRCSPKSGHDTVSWYQQALGQGPQFIFQYYEEEERQRGNFPDRFSGHQFPNYSSELNVNALLLGDSALYLCASSLRQGEKLFFGSGTQLSVL.

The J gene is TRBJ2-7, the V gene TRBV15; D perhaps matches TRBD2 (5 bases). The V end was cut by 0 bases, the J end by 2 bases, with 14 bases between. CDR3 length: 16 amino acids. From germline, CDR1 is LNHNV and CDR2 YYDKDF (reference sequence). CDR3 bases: TGTGCCACCAGCAGAGAAGGGCCTAGCCTCGCCTACGAGCAGTACTTC. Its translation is CATSREGPSLAYEQYF.

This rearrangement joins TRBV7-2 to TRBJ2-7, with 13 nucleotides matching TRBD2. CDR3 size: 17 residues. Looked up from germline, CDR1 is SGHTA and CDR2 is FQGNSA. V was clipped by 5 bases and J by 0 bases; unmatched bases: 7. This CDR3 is CASSVGLAGASSYEQYF. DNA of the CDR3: TGTGCCAGCAGCGTCGGACTAGCGGGAGCGAGCTCCTACGAGCAGTACTTC.

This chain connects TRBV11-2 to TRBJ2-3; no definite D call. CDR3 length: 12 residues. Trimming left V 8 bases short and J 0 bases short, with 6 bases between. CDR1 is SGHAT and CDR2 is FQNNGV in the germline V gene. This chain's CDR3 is CASGQSTDTQYF. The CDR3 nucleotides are TGTGCCAGCGGGCAGAGCACAGATACGCAGTATTTT.

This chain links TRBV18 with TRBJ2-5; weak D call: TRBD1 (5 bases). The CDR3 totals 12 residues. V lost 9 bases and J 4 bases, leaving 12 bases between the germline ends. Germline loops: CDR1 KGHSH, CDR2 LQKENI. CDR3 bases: TGTGCCAGTCACGACAGAGGAGAGACCCAGTACTTC. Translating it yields CASHDRGETQYF.

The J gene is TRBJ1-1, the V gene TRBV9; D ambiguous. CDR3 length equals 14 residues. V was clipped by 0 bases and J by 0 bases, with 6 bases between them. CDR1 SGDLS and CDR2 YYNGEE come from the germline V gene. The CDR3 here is CASSVGDMNTEAFF. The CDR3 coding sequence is TGTGCCAGCAGCGTAGGAGACATGAACACTGAAGCTTTCTTT.

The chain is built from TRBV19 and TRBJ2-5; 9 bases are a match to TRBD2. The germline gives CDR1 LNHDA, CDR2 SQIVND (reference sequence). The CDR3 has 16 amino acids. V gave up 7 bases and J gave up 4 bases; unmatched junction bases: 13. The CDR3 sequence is CASTRGLAGWGETQYF. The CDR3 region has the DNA TGTGCCAGTACTAGGGGGCTAGCGGGATGGGGAGAGACCCAGTACTTC.

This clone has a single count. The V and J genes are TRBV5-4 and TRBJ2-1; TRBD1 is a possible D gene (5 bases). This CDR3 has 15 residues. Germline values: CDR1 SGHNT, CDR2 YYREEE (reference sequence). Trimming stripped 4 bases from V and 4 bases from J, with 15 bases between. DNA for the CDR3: TGTGCCAGCAGCCCAGGGAATGGGGCGTACAATGAGCAGTTCTTC. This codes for CASSPGNGAYNEQFF. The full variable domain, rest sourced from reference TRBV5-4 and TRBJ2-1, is ETGVTQSPTHLIKTRGQQVTLRCSSQSGHNTVSWYQQALGQGPQFIFQYYREEENGRGNFPPRFSGLQFPNYSSELNVNALELDDSALYLCASSPGNGAYNEQFFGPGTRLTVL.

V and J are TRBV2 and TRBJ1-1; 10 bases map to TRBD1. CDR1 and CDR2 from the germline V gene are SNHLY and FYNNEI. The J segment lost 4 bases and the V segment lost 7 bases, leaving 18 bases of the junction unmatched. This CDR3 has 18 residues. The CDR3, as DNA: TGTGCCAGCATCTCTCCGGGACAGGGGAGTGGTTTTCCCACTGAAGCTTTCTTT. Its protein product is CASISPGQGSGFPTEAFF.

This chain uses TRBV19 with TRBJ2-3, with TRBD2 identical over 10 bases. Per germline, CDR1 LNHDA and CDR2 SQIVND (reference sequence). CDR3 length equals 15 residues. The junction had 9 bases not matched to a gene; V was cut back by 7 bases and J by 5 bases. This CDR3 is CASKKAGGPVDTQYF. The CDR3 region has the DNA TGTGCCAGTAAAAAAGCGGGAGGGCCTGTAGATACGCAGTATTTT.

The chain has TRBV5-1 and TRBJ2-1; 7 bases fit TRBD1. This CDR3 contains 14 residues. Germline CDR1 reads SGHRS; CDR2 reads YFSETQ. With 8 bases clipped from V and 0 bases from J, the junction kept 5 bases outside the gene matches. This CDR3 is CASRDSSSYNEQFF. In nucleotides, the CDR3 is TGCGCCAGTCGGGACAGCAGCTCCTACAATGAGCAGTTCTTC.

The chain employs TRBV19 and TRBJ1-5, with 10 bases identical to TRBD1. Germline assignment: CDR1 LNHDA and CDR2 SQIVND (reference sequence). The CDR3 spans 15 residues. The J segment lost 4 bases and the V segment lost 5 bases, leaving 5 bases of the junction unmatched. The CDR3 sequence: CASSPGDRGNQPQHF. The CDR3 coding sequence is TGTGCCAGTAGTCCGGGGGACAGGGGAAATCAGCCCCAGCATTTT.